This TCR beta chain was captured by sequencing in a study of early T cells in non-severe SARS-CoV-2 infection (TCRdb year 2021). A note on the overall study: Because TCR sequencing was done on bulk RNA from unsorted whole blood, the alpha and beta chains could not be paired. What the work shows at the level of the full study, not this receptor alone: Matching against VDJdb was skewed toward anti-spike CD8 responses, likely underestimated virus-specific expansions, and missed private and CD4 specificities.

Set within a cohort of healthcare workers in London, UK, this nested case-control study involved weekly PCR testing of nasopharyngeal swabs along with blood sampling. Healthcare workers were recruited between 23 and 31 March 2020, during the week of the UK lockdown, and were followed weekly for up to roughly 15 weeks. Libraries were prepared through 5' RACE. These reads were obtained on a NextSeq 500. The TCR library protocol attached unique molecular identifiers to individual cDNA molecules to correct for sequencing error and PCR bias. Both TCR alpha and beta chains were sequenced, and tight co-correlation was observed between alpha and beta sequence abundances in each sample. Regarding the original processing steps: V gene, J gene and CDR3 annotation of TCR sequences was performed with Decombinator V4. TCRs were defined as expanded if a significant change between any two time points was detected under a Poisson model with p below 0.0001. TCR abundances were normalised to the total number of TCRs sequenced in each sample and reported as counts per million. VDJdb, accessed on 1 November 2021, was searched for TCRs annotated for CMV, EBV and SARS-CoV-2, and TCRs annotated for more than one antigen were excluded. TCRdb reworked the public reads: Q25 trimming with fastp, MiXCR clone assembly, productive beta chains retained. Each record represents a unique CDR3 protein, reported with the most common genes and DNA among its rows. TCRdb, not the original authors, processed these V and J calls. In all, the sample holds tens of thousands of distinct CDR3 sequences, and about 10% of those were seen once. The ten biggest clones cover 3.5% to 4% of the sample.

As regards this clonotype: Its target antigen remains unknown. Base qualities are not recorded, but no much larger clone differs from it by a single base.

Sequenced material: whole blood, taken at baseline. This sequence was found in an adult who was a healthcare worker with PCR-confirmed SARS-CoV-2 infection or an uninfected control (not recorded which).

CDR3 reads: CASSFGQTSYNEQFF. The nucleotide sequence is given as TGTGCCAGCAGCTTTGGACAGACCTCCTACAATGAGCAGTTCTTC. The V and J genes are TRBV11-2 and TRBJ2-1; TRBD1 is a weak D gene call, 6 bases matching. The CDR3 measures 15 amino acids from cysteine to phenylalanine. The kept DNA is CDR3 alone, 45 bases in frame from the first base. From the germline V gene, CDR1 is SGHAT and CDR2 is FQNNGV. V is cut by 3 bases and J by 0 bases, and the space between the germline ends is 9 bases. Here the CDR3 is joined to the reference TRBV11-2 and TRBJ2-1 genes, and the full variable domain is: EAGVAQSPRYKIIEKRQSVAFWCNPISGHATLYWYQQILGQGPKLLIQFQNNGVVDDSQLPKDRFSAERLKGVDSTLKIQPAKLEDSAVYLCASSFGQTSYNEQFFGPGTRLTVL.